Below, one T cell receptor (beta chain) is given with its context. Its cognate antigen is unknown. This sample was taken from a study of T and B cells in COVID-19 patients. The study's findings and limits: In COVID-19 patients, T cell receptor beta variable and joining gene use was reportedly strongly skewed.

Each TRB amplification used roughly 250-550 ng of genomic DNA from blood. Multiplex PCR with BIOMED2 TRB-A/B primer pools amplified TRB rearrangements. MiXCR, applied by TCRdb to the multiplex PCR reads, yields one record per CDR3 protein. The table includes 15,000 to 20,000 distinct CDR3 sequences, 25% to 35% detected once. The germline V gene has CDR1 DFQATT and CDR2 SNEGSKA (reference sequence). The CDR3 sequence is 13 residues long. V dropped 2 bases and J dropped 4 bases, with 11 bases sitting between them. The sequenced sample consisted of blood. This sequence originates from a human donor who had recovered from COVID-19. The J gene is TRBJ1-1, the V gene TRBV20-1, with D maybe TRBD1 (5 bases). The CDR3 spells CSARRQMSTEAFF. CDR3 DNA: TGCAGTGCTAGAAGACAGATGAGCACTGAAGCTTTCTTT.